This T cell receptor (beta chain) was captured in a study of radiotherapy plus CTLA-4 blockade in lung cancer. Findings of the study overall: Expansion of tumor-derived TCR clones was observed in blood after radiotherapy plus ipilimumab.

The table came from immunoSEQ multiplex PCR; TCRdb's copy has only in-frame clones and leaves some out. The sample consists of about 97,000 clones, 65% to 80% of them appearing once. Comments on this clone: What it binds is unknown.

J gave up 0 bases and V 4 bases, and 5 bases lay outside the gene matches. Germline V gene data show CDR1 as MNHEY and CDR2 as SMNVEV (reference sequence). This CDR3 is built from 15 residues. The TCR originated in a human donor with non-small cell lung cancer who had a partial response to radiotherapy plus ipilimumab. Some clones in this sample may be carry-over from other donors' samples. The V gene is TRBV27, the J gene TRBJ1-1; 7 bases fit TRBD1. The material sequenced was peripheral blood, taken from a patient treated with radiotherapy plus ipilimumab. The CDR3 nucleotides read TGTGCCAGCAGTTACAAGGGGGCAATGAACACTGAAGCTTTCTTT. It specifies CASSYKGAMNTEAFF.